This T cell receptor beta chain originates from a study of regulatory T cells in long-lasting Graves disease. Construction of the TCR beta libraries employed iRepertoire HTBI primers in conjunction with Arm-PCR of CDR3 regions. TCRdb re-called the multiplex PCR reads through MiXCR, storing one row per CDR3 protein. This table holds a few hundred thousand distinct CDR3 sequences, around 18% found once. Time point described: newly diagnosed GD, antithyroid drugs for less than 3 months. PBMCs were the source of the RNA used for TCR sequencing. This clonotype came up many times. The length of the CDR3 is 13 residues. Germline V gene data show CDR1 as SGHRS and CDR2 as YFSETQ. Deletions cut 0 bases from V and 8 bases from J, with 11 bases between. This sample also appeared in a second study, on T cells in Graves' hyperthyroidism and ophthalmopathy. As reported in that work: Stability of Graves' hyperthyroidism was defined as absent ophthalmopathy progression within 18 months.

The source of this sequence is a woman aged 30 to 39 with Graves disease. The V call is TRBV5-1, the J call TRBJ1-1; D is unresolved. Sequenced material: peripheral blood mononuclear cells (PBMCs), taken at new diagnosis, from a patient treated with antithyroid drugs. CDR3 in DNA: TGCGCCAGCAGCTTGGTGAGGCCCTCGGAAGCTTTCTTT. Protein product: CASSLVRPSEAFF. Complete variable domain (other parts from reference TRBV5-1 and TRBJ1-1): KAGVTQTPRYLIKTRGQQVTLSCSPISGHRSVSWYQQTPGQGLQFLFEYFSETQRNKGNFPGRFSGRQFSNSRSEMNVSTLELGDSALYLCASSLVRPSEAFFGQGTRLTVV.